The entry below describes one T cell receptor beta chain. What it recognizes is unknown. This sample was included in a study of cytomegalovirus exposure and HLA in healthy donors. Study-wide points: No immune exposure information besides CMV serostatus was available. A further, later analysis showed that HLA-associated TCR beta chains (compared with equally common others) were more clonally expanded. Several top significant clusters appeared, in a later analysis, to be linked to common viral pathogens. Earlier analysis found most TCR beta V segments productive about 87% or about 30% of the time.

With V trimmed by 3 bases and J by 5 bases, 12 bases remained unmatched. Germline V gene lookup returns CDR1 SNHLY and CDR2 FYNNEI. The CDR3 sequence is 16 residues long. Amplification used 60 Vbeta primers and 13 Jbeta primers. This table comes from immunoSEQ multiplex PCR, and its TCRdb copy is limited to in-frame clones, with some not included. The data show 200,000 or so clones, 75% to 90% seen once. Material: PBMCs. J is TRBJ1-1 and V is TRBV2, with 7 bases identical to TRBD1. This sequence originates from a woman between 50 and 59 years old in good health and CMV-seropositive. CDR3: CASSDPTGIRETEAFF. The CDR3 DNA is TGTGCCAGCAGTGACCCGACAGGGATTCGGGAGACTGAAGCTTTCTTT. The full variable domain, with the rest looked up from reference TRBV2 and TRBJ1-1, is EPEVTQTPSHQVTQMGQEVILRCVPISNHLYFYWYRQILGQKVEFLVSFYNNEISEKSEIFDDQFSVERPDGSNFTLKIRSTKLEDSAMYFCASSDPTGIRETEAFFGQGTRLTVV.